A selection of T cell receptor beta chains follows, all from one sample in a study of shared clonotypes between healthy human individuals. The protocol was immunoSEQ multiplex PCR, while the TCRdb copy is restricted to in-frame clones and leaves out a portion. The sample has under 850,000 clones, about 92% seen once. What was sequenced was naive CD8+ T cells sorted from blood. The receptors derive from a man under 40 in good health. Both conserved end residues are part of each CDR3.

TRBJ1-6	TRBV6-1	CASSEAEPPKTPLHF
TRBJ2-1	TRBV9	CASSVEVSYNEQFF
TRBJ1-5	TRBV11-2	CASSSNLGREPQHF
TRBJ2-1	TRBV9	CASSVPPGLKYNEQFF
TRBJ1-3	TRBV2	CASSPTGGNGNTIYF
TRBJ1-5	TRBV4-1	CASSQGVRTGGEEPQHF
TRBJ2-3	TRBV15	CATSRVTTGTTDTQYF
TRBJ1-5	TRBV5-6	CASSDRPSGQPQHF
TRBJ1-1	TRBV5-6	CASSPGFTEAFF
TRBJ2-7	TRBV6-6	CASSYGPGGGYEQYF
TRBJ1-1	TRBV25-1	CASSERRGQNTEAFF
TRBJ2-2	TRBV28	CAVQPPTGLWLFF
TRBJ2-2	TRBV11-1	CASSWRGYTGELFF
TRBJ1-5	TRBV10-3	CAISVEGSNQPQHF
TRBJ2-1	TRBV28	CATELAGSLYNEQFF
TRBJ1-4	TRBV7-2	CASSLVRGELFF